One sample yielded the 5 T cell receptor beta chains listed below, sequenced in a study of blood T cell repertoires in COVID-19. Libraries were prepared by immunoSEQ multiplex PCR; TCRdb keeps only in-frame clonotypes and omits some of them. The data show around 150,000 clones, just over 90% seen once. The source material was peripheral blood. All receptors derive from a man younger than 30 with acute or convalescent COVID-19.

The V gene is TRBV5-1, the J gene TRBJ1-1; D gene unclear. Looked up from germline, CDR1 is SGHRS and CDR2 is YFSETQ. This CDR3 is built from 13 residues. With 4 bases removed from V and 1 base from J, the gap between germline ends came to 8 bases. The DNA for the CDR3 is TGCGCCAGCAGCGCGGCTGAGAACACTGAAGCTTTCTTT. Protein sequence: CASSAAENTEAFF.

The V gene is TRBV19, the J gene TRBJ1-5, with D unclear. This CDR3 spans 14 amino acids. The germline CDR1 and CDR2 sequences are LNHDA and SQIVND (reference sequence). V lost 1 base and J 6 bases, leaving 10 bases between the germline ends. In DNA, the CDR3 is TGTGCCAGTAGTATAGTAGCGTCGGGTCAGCCCCAGCATTTT. Translation gives CASSIVASGQPQHF.

J is TRBJ1-1 and V is TRBV4-1; 9 bases are a match to TRBD1. Germline values: CDR1 MGHRA, CDR2 YSYEKL. The V gene end was trimmed by 1 base and the J gene end by 1 base; junction bases not matched to a gene: 4. CDR3 length: 16 residues. The DNA of the CDR3 is TGCGCCAGCAGCCAAGTTACAGGGGGCTCGAACACTGAAGCTTTCTTT. As protein: CASSQVTGGSNTEAFF.

As for this clone: This same CDR3 is encoded by further DNA sequences in the sample. The chain uses TRBV18 and TRBJ2-3, with 7 bases identical to TRBD2. Germline values: CDR1 KGHSH, CDR2 LQKENI. The CDR3 length is 15 residues. V trimming: 3 bases; J trimming: 0 bases; junction bases outside the gene matches: 3. The CDR3 reads CASSPPGGSTDTQYF. The CDR3, as DNA: TGTGCCAGCTCACCCCCGGGAGGCAGCACAGATACGCAGTATTTT. Using reference TRBV18 and TRBJ2-3 for the parts outside the CDR3, the full variable domain is NAGVMQNPRHLVRRRGQEARLRCSPMKGHSHVYWYRQLPEEGLKFMVYLQKENIIDESGMPKERFSAEFPKEGPSILRIQQVVRGDSAAYFCASSPPGGSTDTQYFGPGTRLTVL.

The J gene is TRBJ1-5, the V gene TRBV14; D gene ambiguous. From germline, CDR1 is SGHDN and CDR2 FVKESK. V lost 4 bases to trimming and J lost 0 bases, with 4 bases between them. This CDR3 is built from 13 residues. CDR3 sequence reads: CASSRNSNQPQHF. Written as DNA, the CDR3 is TGTGCCAGCAGCCGTAATAGCAATCAGCCCCAGCATTTT.